Listed below are T cell receptor beta chains from one sample, sequenced in a study of blood T cell repertoires in COVID-19. Generated by immunoSEQ multiplex PCR, the TCRdb table keeps only in-frame clones and is missing some. The sample includes approximately 200,000 clones, 75% to 90% of them seen just once. The sequenced sample consisted of PBMCs or T cells enriched from blood (not recorded which). The receptors were sampled from a woman in her 30s who had been exposed to COVID-19. Each CDR3 is given with its conserved first and last residue. D genes are given only for firm matches. Size is omitted from some rows. Given values are once, few, many or a class for expanded clones.

D | size | J | V | CDR3 | DNA
TRBD1 | once | TRBJ1-4 | TRBV5-1 | CASSSTGATVEKLFF | TGCGCCAGCAGCTCGACAGGGGCCACTGTGGAAAAACTGTTTTTT
TRBD1 | few | TRBJ1-3 | TRBV7-9 | CASSLGEATGWYTIYF | TGTGCCAGCAGCTTAGGGGAAGCGACAGGGTGGTACACCATATATTTT
TRBD1 | NA | TRBJ2-7 | TRBV2 | CASSPRTGEVSYEQYF | TGTGCCAGCAGCCCCCGGACAGGGGAGGTCTCCTACGAGCAGTACTTC
TRBD1 | NA | TRBJ1-1 | TRBV7-6 | CASSLRTGRPNTEAFF | TGTGCCAGCAGCCTGAGGACAGGGAGGCCGAACACTGAAGCTTTCTTT
TRBD1 | NA | TRBJ2-3 | TRBV19 | CASSTRTGSLDTQYF | TGTGCCAGTAGTACACGGACAGGGTCGTTGGATACGCAGTATTTT
TRBD2 | once | TRBJ2-3 | TRBV6-4 | CASSDGLAGASRQYF | TGTGCCAGCAGTGACGGACTAGCGGGGGCGTCAAGGCAGTATTTT
TRBD1 | NA | TRBJ1-2 | TRBV7-2 | CASSLGTGSYGYTF | TGTGCCAGCAGCTTAGGGACAGGGTCTTACGGCTACACCTTC
TRBD1 | NA | TRBJ1-2 | TRBV11-2 | CASSLGGTALEDGYTF | TGTGCCAGCAGCTTAGGGGGGACAGCGCTAGAAGATGGCTACACCTTC
TRBD2 | NA | TRBJ2-2 | TRBV27 | CASSLPPGGNTGELFF | TGTGCCAGCAGTTTACCCCCGGGGGGGAACACCGGGGAGCTGTTTTTT
TRBD1 | NA | TRBJ1-6 | TRBV5-8 | CASSLGTAYNSPLHF | TGTGCCAGCAGCCTAGGGACAGCCTATAATTCACCCCTCCACTTT
TRBD1 | NA | TRBJ1-1 | TRBV20-1 | CSASRGTGPGYTEAFF | TGCAGTGCTAGTCGAGGGACAGGGCCTGGGTACACTGAAGCTTTCTTT
NA | NA | TRBJ2-3 | TRBV9 | CASSVGSWQGTDTQYF | TGTGCCAGCAGCGTAGGATCGTGGCAGGGCACAGATACGCAGTATTTT
NA | NA | TRBJ1-1 | TRBV5-4 | CASSRGGNTEAFF | TGTGCCAGCAGCCGGGGGGGGAACACTGAAGCTTTCTTT
TRBD2 | NA | TRBJ2-1 | TRBV9 | CASSVAAGGSNEQFF | TGTGCCAGCAGCGTAGCAGCGGGGGGCAGCAATGAGCAGTTCTTC
NA | NA | TRBJ1-6 | TRBV19 | CASSTSKKSSYNSPLHF | TGTGCCAGTAGTACGAGTAAGAAAAGCTCCTATAATTCACCCCTCCACTTT
NA | NA | TRBJ2-5 | TRBV9 | CASSERSGLAETQYF | TGTGCCAGCAGCGAACGCAGCGGGCTTGCAGAGACCCAGTACTTC
TRBD1 | NA | TRBJ1-1 | TRBV5-1 | CASSEPGGRFEAFF | TGCGCCAGCAGCGAACCAGGGGGGCGGTTTGAAGCTTTCTTT
NA | NA | TRBJ1-3 | TRBV2 | CASSRDYSGNTIYF | TGTGCCAGCAGCCGTGACTACTCTGGAAACACCATATATTTT
TRBD2 | once | TRBJ2-5 | TRBV9 | CASSTSGAGETQYF | TGTGCCAGCAGCACTAGCGGGGCGGGGGAGACCCAGTACTTC
NA | NA | TRBJ1-2 | TRBV21-1 | CASSKIPQGCYGYTF | TGTGCCAGCAGCAAAATCCCCCAGGGCTGCTATGGCTACACCTTC
TRBD1 | NA | TRBJ2-3 | TRBV2 | CASSPGQGATQYF | TGTGCCAGCAGTCCGGGACAGGGGGCCACGCAGTATTTT
NA | NA | TRBJ1-4 | TRBV3-1/TRBV3-2 | CASTAGDVSEKLFF | TGTGCCAGTACCGCAGGGGACGTGAGTGAAAAACTGTTTTTT
TRBD1 | NA | TRBJ1-4 | TRBV9 | CASSVGSQGINEKLFF | TGTGCCAGCAGCGTAGGGTCACAGGGGATTAATGAAAAACTGTTTTTT
TRBD2 | NA | TRBJ2-2 | TRBV5-5 | CASSKLAGVNTGELFF | TGTGCCAGCAGTAAGTTAGCGGGGGTGAACACCGGGGAGCTGTTTTTT
NA | NA | TRBJ1-1 | TRBV3-1/TRBV3-2 | CASSQGGGSTEAFF | TGTGCCAGCAGCCAAGGGGGGGGAAGCACTGAAGCTTTCTTT
TRBD1 | NA | TRBJ1-3 | TRBV19 | CASTRQGASGNTIYF | TGTGCCAGCACAAGACAGGGGGCTTCCGGAAACACCATATATTTT
NA | NA | TRBJ1-5 | TRBV4-1 | CASSQGDTPTGRPQHF | TGCGCCAGCAGCCAAGGGGACACCCCAACTGGGCGACCCCAGCATTTT
NA | NA | TRBJ1-5 | TRBV4-1 | CASSQDVGVLRQPQHF | TGCGCCAGCAGCCAAGATGTCGGGGTCCTGCGTCAGCCCCAGCATTTT
NA | NA | TRBJ2-1 | TRBV29-1 | CSVALDNEQFF | TGCAGCGTAGCCTTGGACAATGAGCAGTTCTTC
NA | NA | TRBJ1-5 | TRBV19 | CASSIRGFRQPQHF | TGTGCCAGTAGTATCAGGGGTTTTAGACAGCCCCAGCATTTT
NA | NA | TRBJ1-1 | TRBV5-1 | CASSLNGDTEAFF | TGCGCCAGCAGCTTGAACGGAGACACTGAAGCTTTCTTT
TRBD1 | NA | TRBJ1-3 | TRBV6-6 | CASSTGTAVSGNTIYF | TGTGCCAGCAGTACCGGGACAGCCGTCTCTGGAAACACCATATATTTT
NA | NA | TRBJ1-4 | TRBV10-3 | CAISESAERTATNEKLFF | TGTGCCATCAGTGAGTCAGCGGAAAGAACGGCAACTAATGAAAAACTGTTTTTT
NA | NA | TRBJ2-2 | TRBV2 | CASRDLGLLGELFF | TGTGCCAGTCGAGACCTCGGACTGCTAGGGGAGCTGTTTTTT
TRBD1 | NA | TRBJ1-3 | TRBV5-1 | CASSSGTASGNTIYF | TGCGCCAGCAGCTCCGGGACAGCCTCTGGAAACACCATATATTTT
NA | NA | TRBJ1-1 | TRBV3-1/TRBV3-2 | CASSQEGRETFF | TGTGCCAGCAGCCAAGAGGGCAGGGAAACTTTCTTT
NA | NA | TRBJ2-5 | TRBV19 | CASSLGDQETQYF | TGTGCCAGTAGTCTCGGAGACCAAGAGACCCAGTACTTC
NA | once | TRBJ1-3 | TRBV19 | CASHVSGVGNTIYF | TGTGCCAGTCACGTCTCAGGGGTGGGAAACACCATATATTTT
NA | few | TRBJ1-5 | TRBV6-5 | CASSGTGATSQPQHF | TGTGCCAGCAGCGGGACTGGGGCCACGAGTCAGCCCCAGCATTTT
NA | NA | TRBJ1-2 | TRBV7-2 | CASSFTQGSGYTF | TGTGCCAGCAGCTTTACACAGGGATCGGGCTACACCTTC
TRBD2 | NA | TRBJ2-5 | TRBV19 | CASSSGREQEIQYF | TGTGCCAGCAGTAGCGGGCGTGAACAAGAGATCCAGTACTTC
NA | NA | TRBJ1-1 | TRBV14 | CASSLLSGVAFF | TGTGCCAGCAGCCTCCTCTCAGGGGTAGCTTTCTTT
TRBD1 | NA | TRBJ1-5 | TRBV27 | CASSLGTGGVNQPQHF | TGTGCCAGCAGTCTAGGGACAGGGGGAGTGAACCAGCCCCAGCATTTT
NA | NA | TRBJ2-5 | TRBV5-1 | CASSLGSEEAQYF | TGCGCCAGCAGCTTGGGATCGGAAGAGGCCCAGTACTTC
NA | NA | TRBJ1-6 | TRBV11-2 | CASSLKSGSPLHF | TGTGCCAGCAGCTTAAAATCGGGTTCACCCCTCCACTTT
TRBD1 | NA | TRBJ1-4 | TRBV27 | CASSFRWSGTGYYGGITNEKLFF | TGTGCCAGCAGTTTCCGCTGGTCGGGGACAGGGTACTACGGGGGGATAACTAATGAAAAACTGTTTTTT
TRBD1 | NA | TRBJ2-7 | TRBV5-6 | CASRTDRGLNSYEQYF | TGTGCCAGCAGAACGGACAGGGGGCTAAACTCCTACGAGCAGTACTTC
NA | NA | TRBJ1-2 | TRBV2 | CASRQAGDGYTF | TGTGCCAGCAGACAGGCAGGGGACGGCTACACCTTC
NA | NA | TRBJ1-1 | TRBV6-5 | CASRRQMNTEAFF | TGTGCCAGCAGGAGACAGATGAACACTGAAGCTTTCTTT
TRBD1 | NA | TRBJ2-7 | TRBV6-5 | CASSSSGQPTYEQYF | TGTGCCAGCAGTTCCTCGGGACAGCCTACCTACGAGCAGTACTTC
NA | NA | TRBJ1-3 | TRBV6-5 | CASGGGRGSGNTIYF | TGTGCCAGCGGGGGGGGCAGGGGTTCTGGAAACACCATATATTTT
NA | NA | TRBJ1-4 | TRBV9 | CASSVLPTVATNEKLFF | TGTGCCAGCAGCGTTCTCCCCACAGTTGCAACTAATGAAAAACTGTTTTTT
TRBD1 | NA | TRBJ2-7 | TRBV11-3 | CASSVPGTGPFEQYF | TGTGCCAGCAGCGTACCCGGGACAGGGCCTTTCGAGCAGTACTTC
NA | NA | TRBJ1-5 | TRBV5-6 | CASSLRGLLYQPQHF | TGTGCCAGCAGCTTGAGGGGACTTCTCTATCAGCCCCAGCATTTT
NA | once | TRBJ1-1 | TRBV4-2 | CASSQDGFRQLAGSTEAFF | TGTGCCAGCAGCCAAGACGGGTTCCGTCAACTAGCAGGGAGCACTGAAGCTTTCTTT
NA | NA | TRBJ1-5 | TRBV6-5 | CASSYSGQPQHF | TGTGCCAGCAGTTACTCCGGGCAGCCCCAGCATTTT
TRBD2 | NA | TRBJ2-6 | TRBV7-6 | CASSLSRLAGGSGANVLTF | TGTGCCAGCAGCTTATCAAGACTAGCGGGGGGAAGTGGGGCCAACGTCCTGACTTTC
NA | once | TRBJ2-2 | TRBV5-1 | CASSLDPAGNTGELFF | TGCGCCAGCAGCTTGGACCCAGCGGGGAACACCGGGGAGCTGTTTTTT